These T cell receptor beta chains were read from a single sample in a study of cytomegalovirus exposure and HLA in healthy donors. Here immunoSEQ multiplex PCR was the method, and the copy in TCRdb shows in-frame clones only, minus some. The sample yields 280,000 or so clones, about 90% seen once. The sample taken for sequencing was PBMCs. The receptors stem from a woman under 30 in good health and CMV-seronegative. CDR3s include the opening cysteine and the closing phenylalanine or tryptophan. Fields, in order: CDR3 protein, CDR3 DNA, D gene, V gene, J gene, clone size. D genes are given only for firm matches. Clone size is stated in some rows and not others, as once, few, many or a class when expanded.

CDR3 protein: CASSSGISYEQYF
CDR3 DNA: TGTGCCAGCAGCTCCGGGATATCCTACGAGCAGTACTTC
D gene: .
V gene: TRBV7-2
J gene: TRBJ2-7
clone size: once

CDR3 protein: CASSHSGTGIIGYTF
CDR3 DNA: TGCGCCAGCAGCCATTCCGGGACAGGGATAATCGGCTACACCTTC
D gene: TRBD1
V gene: TRBV4-1
J gene: TRBJ1-2
clone size: .

CDR3 protein: CSAQGYSYEQYF
CDR3 DNA: TGCAGCGCACAGGGGTACTCCTACGAGCAGTACTTC
D gene: TRBD1
V gene: TRBV29-1
J gene: TRBJ2-7
clone size: .

CDR3 protein: CASRRDFLNTEAFF
CDR3 DNA: TGTGCCAGCAGACGGGACTTTCTGAACACTGAAGCTTTCTTT
D gene: .
V gene: TRBV14
J gene: TRBJ1-1
clone size: .

CDR3 protein: CASTLQGRNTEAFF
CDR3 DNA: TGTGCCAGCACTCTCCAGGGAAGGAACACTGAAGCTTTCTTT
D gene: .
V gene: TRBV6-1
J gene: TRBJ1-1
clone size: once

CDR3 protein: CASITGGGDTEAFF
CDR3 DNA: TGTGCCAGCATAACAGGGGGCGGGGACACTGAAGCTTTCTTT
D gene: .
V gene: TRBV21-1
J gene: TRBJ1-1
clone size: .

CDR3 protein: CASSSPVLAGGMNEQFF
CDR3 DNA: TGTGCCAGCAGCTCCCCGGTGCTAGCGGGAGGGATGAATGAGCAGTTCTTC
D gene: TRBD2
V gene: TRBV9
J gene: TRBJ2-1
clone size: .

CDR3 protein: CASSYAGQGYEQYF
CDR3 DNA: TGTGCCAGCAGTTACGCCGGTCAGGGGTACGAGCAGTACTTC
D gene: .
V gene: TRBV6-5
J gene: TRBJ2-7
clone size: .

CDR3 protein: CASSLVTGVGGGYTF
CDR3 DNA: TGTGCCAGCAGCTTAGTCACCGGGGTTGGCGGTGGCTACACCTTC
D gene: .
V gene: TRBV11-3
J gene: TRBJ1-2
clone size: once

CDR3 protein: CASSGGDEQYF
CDR3 DNA: TGTGCCAGCAGTGGGGGGGACGAGCAGTACTTC
D gene: TRBD2
V gene: TRBV14
J gene: TRBJ2-7
clone size: .

CDR3 protein: CASSRTGGRETQYF
CDR3 DNA: TGTGCCAGCAGTCGGACAGGGGGGCGAGAGACCCAGTACTTC
D gene: TRBD1
V gene: TRBV27
J gene: TRBJ2-5
clone size: .